This passage covers 5 T cell receptor beta chains from one sample sequenced in a study of shared clonotypes between healthy human individuals. Assay used: immunoSEQ multiplex PCR; TCRdb lists only in-frame clones, some missing. Among 2 million to 2.5 million clones listed, roughly 95% were seen once. Sequencing was carried out using naive CD4+ T cells sorted from blood. As for subset: CD45RA+ positively selected. The receptors stem from a young man in good health.

The count of this clone is one. This chain uses TRBV30 with TRBJ1-4, with TRBD1 as a possible D gene (5 bases). Germline-derived CDR1 and CDR2 are GTSNPN and SVGIG (reference sequence). V gave up 2 bases and J gave up 5 bases, with 9 bases separating them. The CDR3 is 13 residues long. The CDR3: CAWSPSGNEKLFF. DNA of the CDR3: TGTGCCTGGAGTCCGTCAGGGAATGAAAAACTGTTTTTT.

This chain joins TRBV7-2 and TRBJ1-3, with D unresolved. Per germline, CDR1 SGHTA and CDR2 FQGNSA. The V and J ends lost 5 bases and 0 bases respectively, with 14 bases between them. There are 16 residues in the CDR3. CDR3 coding DNA: TGTGCCAGCAGCCACCGTTGGACCGACTCTGGAAACACCATATATTTT. This codes for CASSHRWTDSGNTIYF.

This clone is a singleton in its sample. The chain uses TRBV5-4 and TRBJ2-1; 9 positions match TRBD1. Looked up from germline, CDR1 is SGHNT and CDR2 is YYREEE (reference sequence). V shed 0 bases, J shed 9 bases, and the junction held 7 bases outside the gene matches. The length of the CDR3 is 15 residues. The CDR3 reads CASSLGQGVIGEQFF. DNA of the CDR3: TGTGCCAGCAGCTTGGGACAGGGGGTCATAGGTGAGCAGTTCTTC. Based on the CDR3 plus reference TRBV5-4 and TRBJ2-1, the full variable domain is ETGVTQSPTHLIKTRGQQVTLRCSSQSGHNTVSWYQQALGQGPQFIFQYYREEENGRGNFPPRFSGLQFPNYSSELNVNALELDDSALYLCASSLGQGVIGEQFFGPGTRLTVL.

This clone is a singleton in its sample. The rearrangement uses TRBV9 and TRBJ1-1, with D maybe TRBD1 (6 bases). V was cut by 0 bases and J by 2 bases, with 8 bases left in between. The CDR3 loop spans 14 amino acids. Germline CDR1 and CDR2: SGDLS and YYNGEE. CDR3 bases: TGTGCCAGCAGCGTAGCGGGACATAACACTGAAGCTTTCTTT. Its protein is CASSVAGHNTEAFF.

This clone was detected once. The rearrangement joins TRBV7-2 to TRBJ1-6; D remains ambiguous. Germline V lookup: CDR1 SGHTA, CDR2 FQGNSA. The CDR3 covers 17 residues. V lost 2 bases, J lost 9 bases, and 20 bases lay in between. CDR3 sequence (DNA): TGTGCCAGCAGCTTATTCGGCAGCGGCTCCGTGGGTTCACCCCTCCACTTT. This encodes CASSLFGSGSVGSPLHF.